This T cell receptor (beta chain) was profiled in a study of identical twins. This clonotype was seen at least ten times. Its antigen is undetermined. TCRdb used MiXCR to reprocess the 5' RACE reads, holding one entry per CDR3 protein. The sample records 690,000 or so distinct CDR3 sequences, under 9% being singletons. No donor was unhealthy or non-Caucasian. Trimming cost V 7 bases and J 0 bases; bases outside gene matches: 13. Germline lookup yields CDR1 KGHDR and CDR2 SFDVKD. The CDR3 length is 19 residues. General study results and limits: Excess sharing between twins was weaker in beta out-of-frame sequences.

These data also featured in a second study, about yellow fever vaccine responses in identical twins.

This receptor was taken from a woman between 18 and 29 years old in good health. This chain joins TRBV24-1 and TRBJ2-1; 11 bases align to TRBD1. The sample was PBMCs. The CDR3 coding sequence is TGTGCCACCAGCCCCGGGACAGGGGGTATACGAAGCTCCTACAATGAGCAGTTCTTC. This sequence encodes CATSPGTGGIRSSYNEQFF.